The text below deals with one T cell receptor beta chain. Its antigen is undetermined. Spiked synthetic TCR analogs estimated absolute template abundance per PCR. Some clones are missing from TCRdb's copy, which holds only in-frame ones; the method was immunoSEQ multiplex PCR. The table lists tens of thousands of clones, around 84% of them singletons. These data are taken from a study of PD-L1 blockade in urothelial cancer. Study background: A median of about 130,000 T cells was found in the blood samples.

Trimming took off 2 bases at V and 0 bases at J, with 8 bases between the two ends. This CDR3 spans 14 amino acids. Germline V gene data show CDR1 as LNHDA and CDR2 as SQIVND (reference sequence). Study observations and caveats: Blood TCR clonality below the median before treatment was a predictor of better survival.

Time point described: pretreatment peripheral blood. The chain combines TRBV19 with TRBJ2-7, with D perhaps matching TRBD2 (6 bases). The clonotype originates from a woman in her seventies with urothelial cancer. This sample comprised PBMCs, obtained around atezolizumab (anti-PD-L1) treatment. This CDR3 is CASSITGSSYEQYF. For the CDR3, the DNA is TGTGCCAGTAGTATAACCGGGAGCTCCTACGAGCAGTACTTC. Filled out from reference TRBV19 and TRBJ2-7, the complete variable domain reads DGGITQSPKYLFRKEGQNVTLSCEQNLNHDAMYWYRQDPGQGLRLIYYSQIVNDFQKGDIAEGYSVSREKKESFPLTVTSAQKNPTAFYLCASSITGSSYEQYFGPGTRLTVT.